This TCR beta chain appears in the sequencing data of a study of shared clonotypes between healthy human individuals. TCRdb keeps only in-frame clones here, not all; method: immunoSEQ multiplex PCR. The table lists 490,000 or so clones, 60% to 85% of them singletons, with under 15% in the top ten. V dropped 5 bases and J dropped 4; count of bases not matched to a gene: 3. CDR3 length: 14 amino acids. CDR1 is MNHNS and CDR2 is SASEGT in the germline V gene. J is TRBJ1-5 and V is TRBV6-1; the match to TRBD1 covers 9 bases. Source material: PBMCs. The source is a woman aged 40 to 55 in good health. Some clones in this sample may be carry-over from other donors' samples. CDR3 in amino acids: CASSRDRVNQPQHF. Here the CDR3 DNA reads TGTGCCAGCAGTAGGGACAGGGTGAATCAGCCCCAGCATTTT.